The text below deals with one TCR beta chain. After removal of 6 bases from V and 5 bases from J, the junction contained 12 bases not matched to a gene. The CDR3 length is 15 residues. Germline lookup yields CDR1 MNHEY and CDR2 SVGEGT. This entry comes from a study of blood T cell repertoires in COVID-19. The overall study: Samples taken during acute and convalescent COVID-19 were collected in the United States, Italy and Spain. Sources were T cells, B-cell-depleted T cells, or PBMCs; the material itself was cDNA or gDNA.

Per the study methods: Reference gene primer amplification gave estimated nucleated cell counts. Some clones are missing from TCRdb's copy, which holds only in-frame ones; the method was immunoSEQ multiplex PCR. The V and J calls and the clone size are those of that table, but D and trimming were determined from the DNA. This sample has 200,000 to 300,000 clones, with less than 90% found just once. Material for sequencing was peripheral blood. The rearrangement uses TRBV6-2 or TRBV6-3 and TRBJ1-1; 7 bases map to TRBD1. The TCR sequence derives from a man aged 55 to 69 with acute or convalescent COVID-19. The CDR3 DNA reads TGTGCCAGCAGCTTCAGGGGGTTGTTAGTAACTGAAGCTTTCTTT. Its translation is CASSFRGLLVTEAFF.